This TCR beta chain stems from a study of Ad26.COV2.S vaccination and SARS-CoV-2 variants. The treatment: some 19 received Ad26.COV2.S at low or high dose, single or two shots; five or six received placebo; per-sample allocation not given. Material that was analyzed had been drawn on day 63 after the first vaccine or placebo injection. CDR1 is LGHNA, CDR2 YSLEER, per germline. The length of the CDR3 is 13 residues. V was shortened by 2 bases and J by 8 bases, with 12 bases between the two germline ends. Libraries were prepared by immunoSEQ multiplex PCR; TCRdb keeps only in-frame clonotypes and omits some of them. The sample shows roughly 350,000 clones, 80% to 90% of them seen only once.

The chain is built from TRBV4-3 and TRBJ1-2; D remains unclear. Source: peripheral blood, taken in a trial of Ad26.COV2.S vaccine versus placebo. The source is a person between 18 and 65 years old who received the Ad26.COV2.S COVID-19 vaccine or a placebo. The CDR3 region has the DNA TGCGCCAGCAGCCAAATTGGTGGAGAAGGCTACACCTTC. Amino acids: CASSQIGGEGYTF.